The 17 T cell receptor beta chains reported below all come from one sample, sequenced in a study of post-analysis software for immune sequencing data. Every TCR beta cDNA library bore unique molecular identifiers. TCRdb independently ran MiXCR on the PCR reads; one entry per CDR3 protein. Of around 440,000 distinct CDR3 sequences in the sample, roughly 45% were seen once. Study-level results: Included in a set of roughly five TRBV segments more frequent in patients than controls were TRBV5-6, TRBV5-1 and TRBV20-1.

These receptors' targets are unknown. The source material was blood. All receptors derive from a girl between 5 and 17 years old with multiple sclerosis.

The chain links TRBV10-3 to TRBJ2-3; TRBD1 might be the D (6 bases). The CDR3 is made up of 14 amino acids. V dropped 4 bases and J dropped 5 bases, with 13 bases sitting between them. Germline CDR1 reads ENHRY; CDR2 reads SYGVKD. The CDR3 DNA reads as TGTGCCATCAGTGCTGGGGGCCGGGTAGATACGCAGTATTTT. This translates into CAISAGGRVDTQYF.

This clonotype was seen only a few times. This chain links TRBV7-2 with TRBJ2-1; 8 bases line up with TRBD1. CDR3 length equals 15 residues. J lost 6 bases, V lost 1 base, and 5 bases had no gene match. Germline V gene data show CDR1 as SGHTA and CDR2 as FQGNSA. The CDR3 coding sequence is TGTGCCAGCAGCTTAGTTCAGGGGGCGGTCAATGAGCAGTTCTTC. This gives the protein CASSLVQGAVNEQFF. Full variable domain (rest looked up from reference TRBV7-2 and TRBJ2-1): GAGVSQSPSNKVTEKGKDVELRCDPISGHTALYWYRQSLGQGLEFLIYFQGNSAPDKSGLPSDRFSAERTGGSVSTLTIQRTQQEDSAVYLCASSLVQGAVNEQFFGPGTRLTVL.

The chain employs TRBV20-1 and TRBJ2-7, with 8 bases that match TRBD2. The V and J ends lost 1 base and 2 bases, in that order; junction bases with no gene match: 7. Germline assignment: CDR1 DFQATT and CDR2 SNEGSKA (reference sequence). The CDR3 sequence is 15 residues long. CDR3 sequence reads: CSARVSAGAPYEQYF. CDR3 DNA sequence: TGCAGTGCTAGAGTTTCAGCGGGAGCCCCCTACGAGCAGTACTTC.

The chain links TRBV2 to TRBJ2-1; 12 bases line up with TRBD2. The V and J ends lost 1 base and 6 bases, in that order; junction bases with no gene match: 1. The CDR3 consists of 15 residues. Germline CDR1 is SNHLY and CDR2 is FYNNEI. The CDR3 spells CASSEGTSGINEQFF. CDR3 nucleotides: TGTGCCAGCAGTGAAGGGACTAGCGGGATCAATGAGCAGTTCTTC.

Points on this clonotype: One end of the junction does not line up with germline, which may come from a read error. This rearrangement joins TRBV5-5 to TRBJ2-5; 8 positions match TRBD1. CDR3 size: 15 residues. Germline V gene sequence: CDR1 SGHKS, CDR2 YYEKEE (reference sequence). The DNA for the CDR3 is TGCGCCAGCAGCCAAGACCAGGGGGCGATCGATGAGCAGTACTTC. It yields the protein CASSQDQGAIDEQYF.

CDR3 in amino acids: CASSQVFKGLPDTQYF. The CDR3 nucleotides are TGCGCCAGCAGCCAAGTATTCAAGGGCCTGCCAGATACGCAGTATTTT. The gene calls are TRBV4-1 and TRBJ2-3, with D unclear. CDR1 and CDR2 from the germline V gene are MGHRA and YSYEKL. V lost 1 base, J lost 4 bases, and 15 bases lay in between. The CDR3 runs 16 residues.

The rearrangement joins TRBV28 to TRBJ1-4, with 9 nucleotides matching TRBD1. The CDR3 length is 19 residues. CDR1 MDHEN and CDR2 SYDVKM come from the germline V gene. Trimming cost V 6 bases and J 3 bases; bases outside gene matches: 17. As DNA, the CDR3 is TGTGCCAGCAGACCCCCACAGGGGGCGATCGGTATAGCTAATGAAAAACTGTTTTTT. Translated, it gives CASRPPQGAIGIANEKLFF.

The V gene is TRBV24-1, the J gene TRBJ2-1; 11 bases are shared with TRBD2. This CDR3 spans 16 amino acids. Germline CDR1 is KGHDR and CDR2 is SFDVKD. V gave up 3 bases and J gave up 3 bases; unmatched junction bases: 3. This CDR3 reads CATSDVTSGVYNEQFF. The CDR3 bases are TGTGCCACCAGTGATGTGACTAGCGGGGTCTACAATGAGCAGTTCTTC.

The J gene is TRBJ2-5, the V gene TRBV12-3 or TRBV12-4; D remains ambiguous. The end of the DNA fits TRBJ2-7 better, so the J call may be wrong. The CDR3 contains 13 residues. CDR3 region: CASSLVIRREQYF. CDR3 DNA: TGTGCCAGCAGTTTAGTGATACGACGCGAGCAGTACTTC.

This clonotype was seen a few times. The rearrangement links TRBV4-2 to TRBJ2-7; D is possibly TRBD1 or TRBD2 (5 bases each). CDR1 is LGHNA and CDR2 is YNFKEQ in the germline V gene. Trimming stripped 0 bases from V and 4 bases from J, with 13 bases between. This CDR3 has 15 residues. The DNA for the CDR3 is TGTGCCAGCAGCCAAGATCTTGGGACCCTTTACGAGCAGTACTTC. As protein: CASSQDLGTLYEQYF.

V usage is TRBV4-3 and J usage is TRBJ2-3; 10 bases agree with TRBD2. The CDR3 length is 16 residues. J lost 2 bases, V lost 0 bases, and 2 bases had no gene match. Germline lookup yields CDR1 LGHNA and CDR2 YSLEER. CDR3 nucleotides: TGCGCCAGCAGCCAAGATCTAGCGGGAGCCACAGATACGCAGTATTTT. It yields the protein CASSQDLAGATDTQYF.

The chain is built from TRBV20-1 and TRBJ2-1; no definite D call. The CDR3 totals 14 residues. V gave up 3 bases and J gave up 1 base, with 10 bases separating them. Germline lookup yields CDR1 DFQATT and CDR2 SNEGSKA (reference sequence). Written as DNA, the CDR3 is TGCAGTGCTAGTAGCCGGAGTTCCTACAATGAGCAGTTCTTC. Amino acid sequence: CSASSRSSYNEQFF.

This chain links TRBV20-1 with TRBJ2-5; D call uncertain. The CDR3 has 14 residues. V lost 0 bases and J 5 bases, leaving 13 bases between the germline ends. Germline assignment: CDR1 DFQATT and CDR2 SNEGSKA (reference sequence). Here the CDR3 DNA reads TGCAGTGCTAGAGATTTCGATAATGGGGAGACCCAGTACTTC. This gives the protein CSARDFDNGETQYF.

This chain connects TRBV9 to TRBJ2-1; maybe TRBD1 (5 bases). CDR1 is SGDLS and CDR2 is YYNGEE in the germline V gene. The V end lost 3 bases, the J end lost 3 bases, and 10 bases lay between the germline ends. The CDR3 sequence is 14 residues long. CDR3 sequence reads: CASSASTVYNEQFF. The CDR3 region has the DNA TGTGCCAGCAGCGCTTCGACAGTCTACAATGAGCAGTTCTTC. The full variable domain, completed using reference TRBV9 and TRBJ2-1, is DSGVTQTPKHLITATGQRVTLRCSPRSGDLSVYWYQQSLDQGLQFLIQYYNGEERAKGNILERFSAQQFPDLHSELNLSSLELGDSALYFCASSASTVYNEQFFGPGTRLTVL.

The rearrangement uses TRBV5-1 and TRBJ2-1; 9 bases align to TRBD2. CDR1 is SGHRS and CDR2 is YFSETQ in the germline V gene. This CDR3 spans 19 amino acids. J gave up 4 bases and V 6 bases, and 20 bases lay outside the gene matches. The CDR3 is CASNSRAGGSVGPYNEQFF. DNA of the CDR3: TGCGCCAGCAACTCCCGAGCGGGAGGATCTGTGGGCCCTTACAATGAGCAGTTCTTC.

This chain joins TRBV12-3 or TRBV12-4 and TRBJ1-6, with D tentatively TRBD1 (6 bases). V was pared by 4 bases and J by 9 bases, with 13 bases between. The CDR3 has 14 amino acids. The CDR3 nucleotides are TGTGCCAGCAGTTGGCTCAGGGGAGGTTCACCCCTCCACTTT. It codes for CASSWLRGGSPLHF.

Note on this clonotype: One junction end does not reproduce the germline sequence, and a read error may be involved. V gene TRBV6-5 combines with J gene TRBJ2-3; no reliable D call. This CDR3 is built from 15 residues. The germline V gene has CDR1 MNHEY and CDR2 SVGAGI. In DNA form, the CDR3 reads TGTGCCAGCGGTTACTCGACCGGGTTTACAGATACGCAGTATTTT. Amino acid sequence: CASGYSTGFTDTQYF.